The next 26 T cell receptor beta chains were all read from a single sample in a study of T-cell memory formation after mild COVID-19. MiXCR was run by TCRdb on the 5' RACE reads, yielding one entry per CDR3 protein. Of hundreds of thousands of distinct CDR3 sequences listed, roughly 20% are singletons. The specimen sequenced was PBMCs or a T cell subset sorted from them (not recorded which). These receptors all come from a man in his late teens or twenties who had mild COVID-19 (a few samples of this study predate the infection). Cell type and time point are not known.

This clonotype was detected a few times. V and J are TRBV6-2 or TRBV6-3 and TRBJ2-1; TRBD2 might be the D (5 bases). The CDR3 sequence is 13 residues long. The V and J ends lost 7 bases and 10 bases respectively, with 17 bases between them. Germline V gene lookup returns CDR1 MNHEY and CDR2 SVGEGT. The CDR3 sequence: CASKREPTREQFF. CDR3 nucleotides: TGTGCCAGCAAGAGGGAACCTACTAGGGAGCAGTTCTTC.

This clonotype has a handful of counts. The chain is built from TRBV4-2 and TRBJ2-3; the D is unclear. The CDR3 is 13 residues long. The germline V and J ends were trimmed by 3 bases and 2 bases, with 6 bases remaining between them. Germline CDR1 and CDR2: LGHNA and YNFKEQ. For the CDR3, the DNA is TGTGCCAGCAGCCAGTTAGCCACAGATACGCAGTATTTT. This codes for CASSQLATDTQYF.

This clonotype was counted many times. J is TRBJ2-3 and V is TRBV5-5; D is perhaps TRBD1 (7 bases). Germline CDR1 and CDR2: SGHKS and YYEKEE (reference sequence). The CDR3 extends over 16 amino acids. V lost 5 bases and J lost 0, with 16 bases in between. CDR3 nucleotide sequence: TGTGCCAGCAGATCCCAGGGGGGATTTAGCACAGATACGCAGTATTTT. This gives the protein CASRSQGGFSTDTQYF.

In this sample, this clonotype turned up a few times. V gene TRBV29-1 combines with J gene TRBJ1-2, with D possibly being TRBD1 (6 bases). The CDR3 has 14 amino acids. V lost 3 bases and J lost 2, with 13 bases in between. Germline V gene data show CDR1 as SQVTM and CDR2 as ANQGSEA. CDR3 amino acids: CSVEIQGRNYGYTF. CDR3 nucleotides: TGCAGCGTTGAGATACAGGGTCGGAACTATGGCTACACCTTC.

This clonotype was recorded a few times. This chain joins TRBV6-5 and TRBJ1-2; 11 positions match TRBD1. Germline CDR1 and CDR2: MNHEY and SVGAGI. V shed 6 bases and J 6 bases; nucleotides not matched to a gene: 3. The CDR3 spans 13 residues. As DNA, the CDR3 is TGTGCCAGCAGGCCGGGACAGGGGGATGGCTACACCTTC. Its protein is CASRPGQGDGYTF.

The chain combines TRBV3-1 with TRBJ1-6, with D uncertain. The CDR3 has 17 amino acids. From germline, CDR1 is LGHDT and CDR2 YNNKEL (reference sequence). Deletions cut 0 bases from V and 0 bases from J, with 9 bases between. The chain's CDR3 is CASSQEIRSSYNSPLHF. The CDR3 region has the DNA TGTGCCAGCAGCCAAGAGATAAGGAGCTCCTATAATTCACCCCTCCACTTT.

This clonotype was counted many times. The V and J genes are TRBV29-1 and TRBJ1-2; 8 bases map to TRBD1. The V and J ends lost 4 bases and 2 bases, in that order; junction bases with no gene match: 0. CDR3 length equals 12 residues. The germline V gene encodes CDR1 SQVTM and CDR2 ANQGSEA. The CDR3 loop is CSVGDRNYGYTF. The DNA for the CDR3 is TGCAGCGTTGGGGACAGGAACTATGGCTACACCTTC. Complete variable domain (other parts from reference TRBV29-1 and TRBJ1-2): SAVISQKPSRDICQRGTSLTIQCQVDSQVTMMFWYRQQPGQSLTLIATANQGSEATYESGFVIDKFPISRPNLTFSTLTVSNMSPEDSSIYLCSVGDRNYGYTFGSGTRLTVV.

The chain uses TRBV9 and TRBJ2-1; 9 bases map to TRBD2. Germline-derived CDR1 and CDR2 are SGDLS and YYNGEE. CDR3 length equals 15 residues. The V and J ends lost 4 bases and 2 bases, in that order; junction bases with no gene match: 4. The CDR3 bases are TGTGCCAGCAGCCCAGCGGGGGGAACCTACAATGAGCAGTTCTTC. Protein product: CASSPAGGTYNEQFF.

The chain links TRBV7-2 to TRBJ1-3, with D tentatively TRBD1 (6 bases). Trimming cost V 5 bases and J 8 bases, with 13 bases left between them. This CDR3 has 13 residues. The germline V gene has CDR1 SGHTA and CDR2 FQGNSA. CDR3: CASSVDSRDTIYF. For the CDR3, the DNA is TGTGCCAGCAGCGTGGACAGTCGGGACACCATATATTTT.

This clonotype was seen only a few times. V gene TRBV7-6 combines with J gene TRBJ2-1; D perhaps matches TRBD2 (6 bases). The V end lost 4 bases, the J end lost 5 bases, and 9 bases lay between the germline ends. The CDR3 runs 13 residues. The germline gives CDR1 SGHVS, CDR2 FNYEAQ. Here the CDR3 reads CASSYGEDNEQFF. DNA of the CDR3: TGTGCCAGCAGCTATGGGGAGGACAATGAGCAGTTCTTC.

The rearrangement joins TRBV3-1 to TRBJ2-7; D could derive from TRBD1 or TRBD2 (5 bases each). The V gene's germline CDR1 is LGHDT and CDR2 YNNKEL (reference sequence). This CDR3 spans 15 amino acids. V lost 4 bases and J 3 bases, leaving 16 bases between the germline ends. The CDR3 region has the DNA TGTGCCAGCAGCCCCGGGACGCACACCGTCTACGAGCAGTACTTC. As protein: CASSPGTHTVYEQYF.

This clonotype was observed a few times. The chain joins TRBV7-2 to TRBJ2-2, with 13 bases identical to TRBD2. Unmatched junction bases numbered 5, after V lost 3 bases and J lost 7 bases. There are 16 residues in the CDR3. The germline CDR1 and CDR2 sequences are SGHTA and FQGNSA. The CDR3 here is CASSFTGTSGVGELFF. The CDR3 bases are TGTGCCAGCAGCTTTACCGGGACTAGCGGGGTCGGGGAGCTGTTTTTT.

The chain couples TRBV7-2 to TRBJ2-7; the match to TRBD2 covers 12 bases. Germline lookup yields CDR1 SGHTA and CDR2 FQGNSA. The CDR3 is 18 amino acids. V was clipped by 4 bases and J by 3 bases; unmatched bases: 13. The CDR3 DNA reads TGTGCCAGCAGCTCCCGAACTAGCGGGGGGCGGTTAATCTACGAGCAGTACTTC. Translating it yields CASSSRTSGGRLIYEQYF.

This clonotype was found many times. The rearrangement joins TRBV7-2 to TRBJ2-3; tentatively, D is TRBD2 (7 bases). This CDR3 is built from 16 residues. CDR1 is SGHTA and CDR2 is FQGNSA in the germline V gene. V was pared by 2 bases and J by 4 bases, with 16 bases between. The CDR3 region has the DNA TGTGCCAGCAGCTTACGGGGGGCTTCCCCCGCAGATACGCAGTATTTT. It encodes CASSLRGASPADTQYF.

The genes are TRBV2 and TRBJ2-1, with 10 bases fitting TRBD2. This CDR3 region has 16 residues. J was trimmed by 6 bases and V by 7 bases; bases with no gene match: 12. CDR1 SNHLY and CDR2 FYNNEI come from the germline V gene. Written as DNA, the CDR3 is TGTGCCAGCACCCGACCAGCGGGGGGGCAATCCAATGAGCAGTTCTTC. It encodes CASTRPAGGQSNEQFF.

This clonotype has ten or more counts. The genes are TRBV5-1 and TRBJ1-1; weak D call: TRBD1 (5 bases). V was trimmed by 2 bases and J by 2 bases, leaving 10 bases between them. Germline-derived CDR1 and CDR2 are SGHRS and YFSETQ. CDR3 length: 14 residues. In DNA form, the CDR3 reads TGCGCCAGCAGCTTCCAGGGAAGTAACACTGAAGCTTTCTTT. Its protein product is CASSFQGSNTEAFF.

This clonotype was observed a few times. This chain links TRBV20-1 with TRBJ2-1; 10 positions match TRBD2. CDR1 and CDR2 (germline): DFQATT, SNEGSKA (reference sequence). V gave up 0 bases and J gave up 4 bases; unmatched junction bases: 3. The CDR3 length is 15 residues. The CDR3 region is CSARDRLAGYNEQFF. The CDR3 DNA reads as TGCAGTGCTAGAGATCGACTAGCGGGTTACAATGAGCAGTTCTTC.

This clonotype came up many times. The gene calls are TRBV6-2 or TRBV6-3 and TRBJ2-3, with D uncertain. The CDR3 has 13 amino acids. CDR1 is MNHEY, CDR2 SVGEGT, per germline. V dropped 1 base and J dropped 0 bases, with 2 bases sitting between them. The CDR3 region has the DNA TGTGCCAGCAGTTACTGGAGCACAGATACGCAGTATTTT. This encodes CASSYWSTDTQYF.

V gene TRBV5-1 combines with J gene TRBJ1-4, with D tentatively TRBD1 (6 bases). V shed 2 bases and J shed 2 bases, with 7 bases lying between them. The CDR3 is 14 residues long. Germline CDR1 reads SGHRS; CDR2 reads YFSETQ. Written as DNA, the CDR3 is TGCGCCAGCAGCTTTACAGGGACTAATGAAAAACTGTTTTTT. This sequence encodes CASSFTGTNEKLFF.

This clonotype was picked up a small number of times. The chain uses TRBV12-3 or TRBV12-4 and TRBJ1-1, with D uncertain. V shed 5 bases and J shed 10 bases, with 14 bases lying between them. The CDR3 contains 12 residues. This chain's CDR3 is CASSQQAARAFF. The DNA for the CDR3 is TGTGCCAGCAGTCAGCAGGCGGCGAGAGCTTTCTTT.

The V call is TRBV30, the J call TRBJ1-2; 8 bases map to TRBD1. There are 13 residues in the CDR3. Losses at the gene ends were 2 bases for V and 8 bases for J; bases not matched to a gene: 7. Germline V CDR1 and CDR2: GTSNPN, SVGIG (reference sequence). This CDR3 reads CAWSRDRSLGYTF. The CDR3 DNA is TGTGCCTGGAGTCGGGACAGGAGTCTAGGCTACACCTTC.

This chain uses TRBV30 with TRBJ1-6, with TRBD1 matching over 7 bases. This CDR3 contains 15 residues. Trimming at V came to 6 bases and at J to 0 bases, leaving 5 bases not matched to a gene. CDR1 and CDR2 (germline): GTSNPN, SVGIG (reference sequence). This CDR3 reads CACRQGTSYNSPLHF. CDR3 DNA sequence: TGTGCCTGTCGACAGGGTACCTCCTATAATTCACCCCTCCACTTT.

The chain is built from TRBV20-1 and TRBJ1-2; D gene uncertain. This CDR3 has 10 amino acids. Trimming cost V 6 bases and J 6 bases, with 8 bases left between them. Germline V gene lookup returns CDR1 DFQATT and CDR2 SNEGSKA (reference sequence). The DNA of the CDR3 is TGCAGTGCGGTCACCAATGGCTACACCTTC. It is translated as CSAVTNGYTF.

This clonotype was seen more than once but under ten times. V is TRBV3-1 and J is TRBJ2-5, with a tentative D call TRBD2 (5 bases). Germline CDR1 reads LGHDT; CDR2 reads YNNKEL (reference sequence). V dropped 0 bases and J dropped 4 bases, with 9 bases sitting between them. The CDR3 spans 14 residues. As DNA, the CDR3 is TGTGCCAGCAGCCAAGAAGTCGGGGTAGAGACCCAGTACTTC. Its protein product is CASSQEVGVETQYF.

V is TRBV25-1 and J is TRBJ2-3; 10 nucleotides match TRBD2. With V trimmed by 6 bases and J by 1 base, 25 bases remained unmatched. From germline, CDR1 is MGHDK and CDR2 SYGVNS. This CDR3 spans 22 amino acids. For the CDR3, the DNA is TGTGCCAGCAGCCCCGGCTGGGGAGCGGGGGGGAAGGATCTTTTTCGCACAGATACGCAGTATTTT. Protein product: CASSPGWGAGGKDLFRTDTQYF.

The rearrangement joins TRBV3-1 to TRBJ2-4; 10 nucleotides agree with TRBD1. Looked up from germline, CDR1 is LGHDT and CDR2 is YNNKEL (reference sequence). V shed 5 bases, J shed 8 bases, and the junction held 6 bases outside the gene matches. The length of the CDR3 is 14 residues. CDR3: CASSNRDRGDIQYF. Written as DNA, the CDR3 is TGTGCCAGCAGCAACCGGGACAGGGGTGACATTCAGTACTTC.